The rows below give T cell receptor beta chains drawn from one sample of a study of regulatory T cells in long-lasting Graves disease. TCRdb re-analysed the multiplex PCR reads in MiXCR, keeping a single row per CDR3 protein. The data contain hundreds of thousands of distinct CDR3 sequences, more than 20% of them singletons. The sequencing here drew on peripheral blood mononuclear cells (PBMCs), taken when the disease was refractory, from a patient treated with antithyroid drugs. The source is a female donor with Graves disease. Both conserved end residues are part of each CDR3. The D gene is left open where the match is weak. Only part of the rows carry a size: once, few, many, or a class if the clone is expanded.

J gene | D gene | V gene | clone size | CDR3 protein | CDR3 DNA
TRBJ2-1 | TRBD2 | TRBV7-2 | - | CASSVRTSGHNEQFF | TGTGCCAGCAGCGTACGGACTAGCGGGCACAATGAGCAGTTCTTC
TRBJ2-7 | TRBD1 | TRBV10-1 | many | CASSESRQGNYEQYF | TGCGCCAGCAGTGAGTCCCGACAGGGGAACTACGAGCAGTACTTC
TRBJ1-6 | - | TRBV29-1 | few | CSVAMTIDSPLHF | TGCAGCGTTGCGATGACAATTGATTCACCCCTCCACTTT
TRBJ2-6 | - | TRBV5-1 | - | CASSLRTSSGANVLTF | TGCGCCAGCAGCCTCCGGACGAGCTCTGGGGCCAACGTCCTGACTTTC
TRBJ2-4 | - | TRBV6-2/TRBV6-3 | few | CASSYQRTDQNIQYF | TGTGCCAGCAGTTACCAGCGGACAGACCAAAACATTCAGTACTTC
TRBJ1-4 | - | TRBV6-1 | many | CASSQGSEKLFF | TGTGCCAGCAGCCAGGGCAGCGAAAAACTGTTTTTT
TRBJ2-1 | TRBD1 | TRBV28 | - | CASSPQGQGIENEQFF | TGTGCCAGCAGTCCCCAAGGACAGGGAATTGAGAATGAGCAGTTCTTC
TRBJ2-2 | TRBD2 | TRBV5-1 | - | CASSSSGTGGTGELFF | TGCGCCAGCAGCTCCTCCGGGACGGGGGGCACCGGGGAGCTGTTTTTT
TRBJ1-1 | TRBD1 | TRBV29-1 | many | CSVWKRDSSEAFF | TGCAGCGTTTGGAAGAGGGACAGCTCTGAAGCTTTCTTT
TRBJ1-4 | - | TRBV6-1 | many | CASSPMKGGATNEKLFF | TGTGCCAGCAGCCCTATGAAGGGGGGAGCAACTAATGAAAAACTGTTTTTT
TRBJ1-2 | - | TRBV6-2/TRBV6-3 | - | CASSYPSLGASDGYTF | TGTGCCAGCAGTTACCCTAGTCTAGGGGCGTCGGACGGCTACACCTTC
TRBJ1-5 | - | TRBV10-3 | - | CAISEGGARQPQHF | TGTGCCATCAGTGAGGGGGGGGCTCGACAGCCCCAGCATTTT
TRBJ1-5 | - | TRBV28 | - | CASSPHLGPGSNQPQHF | TGTGCCAGCAGTCCTCATCTGGGGCCGGGTAGCAATCAGCCCCAGCATTTT
TRBJ2-7 | - | TRBV19 | - | CASSIHSSYEQYF | TGTGCCAGTAGTATTCACAGCTCCTACGAGCAGTACTTC
TRBJ1-2 | TRBD1 | TRBV7-2 | few | CASSSGQGISGYTF | TGTGCCAGCAGCTCCGGACAGGGAATCTCTGGCTACACCTTC